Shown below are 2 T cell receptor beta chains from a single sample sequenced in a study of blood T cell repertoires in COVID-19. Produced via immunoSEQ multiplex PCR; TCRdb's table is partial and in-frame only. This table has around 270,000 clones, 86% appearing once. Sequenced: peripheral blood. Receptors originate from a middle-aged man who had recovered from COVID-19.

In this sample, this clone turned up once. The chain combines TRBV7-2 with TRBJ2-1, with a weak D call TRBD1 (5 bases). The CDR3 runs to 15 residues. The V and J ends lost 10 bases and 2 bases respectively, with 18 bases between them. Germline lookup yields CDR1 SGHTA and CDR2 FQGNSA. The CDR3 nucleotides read TGTGCCATTCAATCCCAGGGTGGGGCCTACAATGAGCAGTTCTTC. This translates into CAIQSQGGAYNEQFF.

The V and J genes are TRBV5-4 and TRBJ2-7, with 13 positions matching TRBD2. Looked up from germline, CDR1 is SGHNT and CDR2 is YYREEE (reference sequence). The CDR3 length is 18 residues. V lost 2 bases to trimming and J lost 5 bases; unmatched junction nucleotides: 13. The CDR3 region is CASSFGPRLAGGGNEQYF. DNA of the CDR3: TGTGCCAGCAGCTTTGGGCCTCGACTAGCGGGAGGTGGAAACGAGCAGTACTTC.